These T cell receptor beta chains were read from a single sample in a study of shared clonotypes between healthy human individuals. Only in-frame clones appear in the TCRdb table, and some are missing; sequencing was by immunoSEQ multiplex PCR. The sample holds over 2 million clones, 85% to 95% seen once. Sequencing was done on a sample of naive CD4+ T cells from PBMCs. These receptors originate from a man aged 18 to 29 in good health. Some clones in this sample may be carry-over from other donors' samples. CDR3s include the opening cysteine and the closing phenylalanine or tryptophan. The D gene is left open where the match is weak. Rows may omit the clone size; those that give it use once, few, many or a size class.

clone size,V gene,D gene,J gene,CDR3 protein,CDR3 DNA
-,TRBV6-6,-,TRBJ2-5,CASSYPEETQYF,TGTGCCAGCAGTTACCCGGAGGAGACCCAGTACTTC
-,TRBV18,-,TRBJ1-3,CASSPLRDSGNTIYF,TGTGCCAGCTCACCACTGAGGGACTCTGGAAACACCATATATTTT
-,TRBV18,TRBD2,TRBJ2-1,CASSARTGSRGGNEQFF,TGTGCCAGCTCAGCGCGCACTGGGTCGCGGGGGGGGAATGAGCAGTTCTTC
-,TRBV5-1,-,TRBJ2-3,CASSQTGTFLPDTQYF,TGCGCCAGCAGCCAGACCGGGACCTTCCTTCCAGATACGCAGTATTTT
-,TRBV29-1,-,TRBJ1-1,CSVKSGVAEAFF,TGCAGCGTTAAGTCTGGGGTGGCCGAAGCTTTCTTT
-,TRBV7-2,-,TRBJ1-2,CASSLLGGTNYGYTF,TGTGCCAGCAGCTTACTGGGGGGGACCAACTATGGCTACACCTTC
-,TRBV19,TRBD1,TRBJ1-4,CASSGDGRGRDNEKLFF,TGTGCCAGCTCGGGGGACGGCAGGGGGCGAGATAATGAAAAACTGTTTTTT
-,TRBV29-1,-,TRBJ2-5,CSVGGSIYQETQYF,TGCAGCGTTGGGGGCAGTATTTACCAAGAGACCCAGTACTTC
-,TRBV27,TRBD1,TRBJ2-7,CASSLQGFAYEQYF,TGTGCCAGCAGCCTACAGGGGTTTGCGTACGAGCAGTACTTC
-,TRBV2,TRBD1,TRBJ2-7,CASNRQGVDEQYF,TGTGCCAGCAATAGACAGGGGGTCGACGAGCAGTACTTC
-,TRBV28,-,TRBJ2-7,CASTHQGKEEQYF,TGTGCCAGCACCCACCAGGGGAAAGAAGAGCAGTACTTC
-,TRBV7-3,-,TRBJ2-3,CASSLKGLAVDTQYF,TGTGCCAGCAGCCTGAAGGGTCTAGCTGTAGATACGCAGTATTTT
-,TRBV18,-,TRBJ1-5,CASSPPQGRQPQHF,TGTGCCAGCTCACCACCCCAGGGACGTCAGCCCCAGCATTTT
-,TRBV15,-,TRBJ2-5,CATSRDRGYETQYF,TGTGCCACCAGCAGAGACAGGGGTTATGAGACCCAGTACTTC
-,TRBV9,-,TRBJ2-7,CASSPHITGSYEQYF,TGTGCCAGCAGCCCTCACATCACAGGATCCTACGAGCAGTACTTC
-,TRBV28,-,TRBJ2-5,CASSFSYDGAYPQETQYF,TGTGCCAGCAGTTTCAGCTACGACGGCGCCTATCCTCAAGAGACCCAGTACTTC
-,TRBV28,-,TRBJ2-1,CASSFLGDSYNEQFF,TGTGCCAGCAGTTTCCTGGGGGACTCCTACAATGAGCAGTTCTTC
-,TRBV4-1,-,TRBJ1-1,CASSQPQMNTEAFF,TGCGCCAGCAGCCAACCACAAATGAACACTGAAGCTTTCTTT
-,TRBV6-6,TRBD1,TRBJ2-6,CASSSGTGVGANVLTF,TGTGCCAGCAGTTCCGGGACAGGGGTTGGGGCCAACGTCCTGACTTTC
-,TRBV5-1,TRBD2,TRBJ2-1,CASSLRGDEQFF,TGCGCCAGCAGCTTACGGGGGGATGAGCAGTTCTTC
-,TRBV25-1,TRBD1,TRBJ2-7,CASSDRDRGRPEEQYF,TGTGCCAGCAGTGATAGGGACAGGGGGCGCCCTGAGGAGCAGTACTTC
few,TRBV28,-,TRBJ1-2,CASSLDRPYGYTF,TGTGCCAGCAGTTTAGACAGACCCTATGGCTACACCTTC
-,TRBV5-4,TRBD1,TRBJ1-1,CASSSGSKRPGQGMNTEAFF,TGTGCCAGCAGCTCCGGCAGTAAGCGACCGGGACAGGGAATGAACACTGAAGCTTTCTTT
-,TRBV19,TRBD1,TRBJ2-1,CASSEGARREQFF,TGTGCCAGTAGTGAGGGGGCTAGGAGGGAGCAGTTCTTC
-,TRBV7-3,TRBD2,TRBJ2-3,CASSLYRTSETDTQYF,TGTGCCAGCAGCTTATACCGGACTAGCGAAACAGATACGCAGTATTTT
once,TRBV5-1,TRBD2,TRBJ2-1,CASLERPSGDRNNEQFF,TGCGCCTCCCTCGAAAGGCCTAGCGGAGACCGGAACAATGAGCAGTTCTTC
-,TRBV6-6,-,TRBJ2-2,CAGKGTGELFF,TGTGCCGGGAAGGGCACCGGGGAGCTGTTTTTT
-,TRBV9,TRBD2,TRBJ2-7,CASSVGVAGTYEQYF,TGTGCCAGCAGCGTAGGAGTAGCGGGAACCTACGAGCAGTACTTC
-,TRBV5-3,-,TRBJ1-5,CARSNRPKQGKGNQPQHF,TGTGCCAGAAGCAATCGACCTAAACAGGGTAAGGGCAATCAGCCCCAGCATTTT
once,TRBV5-1,TRBD1,TRBJ1-1,CASTVQGAHTRTEAFF,TGCGCCAGCACAGTCCAGGGGGCGCATACGAGGACTGAAGCTTTCTTT
-,TRBV7-9,TRBD1,TRBJ1-6,CASRTDRDWWPLHF,TGTGCCAGCAGGACGGACAGGGACTGGTGGCCCCTCCACTTT
-,TRBV27,-,TRBJ2-6,CASALGGGANVLTF,TGTGCCAGCGCGTTAGGGGGTGGGGCCAACGTCCTGACTTTC
-,TRBV6-1,TRBD2,TRBJ2-3,CASSELWTSSGDTQYF,TGTGCCAGCAGTGAATTATGGACTAGCTCCGGCGATACGCAGTATTTT
-,TRBV5-1,-,TRBJ2-5,CASSLGGSQETQYF,TGCGCCAGCAGCTTGGGAGGGAGCCAAGAGACCCAGTACTTC
few,TRBV28,-,TRBJ2-3,CASSLTGRDTQYF,TGTGCCAGCAGTCTCACGGGTAGGGATACGCAGTATTTT
-,TRBV5-6,-,TRBJ2-2,CASTETGWGNTGELFF,TGTGCCAGCACCGAAACGGGTTGGGGGAACACCGGGGAGCTGTTTTTT
-,TRBV9,-,TRBJ2-3,CASSVEGLAGDTQYF,TGTGCCAGCAGCGTAGAGGGATTAGCCGGGGATACGCAGTATTTT
-,TRBV4-1,-,TRBJ2-5,CASSQINGAQYF,TGCGCCAGCAGCCAAATCAACGGGGCCCAGTACTTC
-,TRBV6-6,-,TRBJ1-2,CASSYSAAYGYTF,TGTGCCAGCAGTTACTCGGCGGCCTATGGCTACACCTTC
once,TRBV5-1,TRBD2,TRBJ2-7,CASSFDRGLAPSRPSSYEQYF,TGCGCCAGCAGCTTCGACAGGGGACTAGCGCCCTCAAGACCTAGCTCCTACGAGCAGTACTTC
-,TRBV15,-,TRBJ1-1,CATSRPRQSLNTEAFF,TGTGCCACCAGCAGACCTCGTCAGAGCTTGAACACTGAAGCTTTCTTT
-,TRBV18,-,TRBJ1-1,CASSPERGVGSTEAFF,TGTGCCAGCTCACCCGAGCGGGGGGTTGGGAGCACTGAAGCTTTCTTT
few,TRBV7-7,-,TRBJ2-2,CASSPGRQGTGELFF,TGTGCCAGCAGCCCCGGGAGACAGGGTACCGGGGAGCTGTTTTTT
-,TRBV7-9,-,TRBJ1-3,CASSLEGGDTIYF,TGTGCCAGCAGCTTAGAGGGTGGGGACACCATATATTTT
-,TRBV5-4,TRBD2,TRBJ2-5,CASSPPGSTSGRAETQYF,TGTGCCAGCAGCCCCCCGGGGTCCACTAGCGGGAGGGCGGAGACCCAGTACTTC
-,TRBV28,-,TRBJ2-4,CASSLPTGRKKKNIQYF,TGTGCCAGCAGTTTACCCACGGGACGCAAAAAGAAAAACATTCAGTACTTC
-,TRBV7-3,TRBD2,TRBJ2-3,CASSLSLTSSRADTQYF,TGTGCCAGCAGCTTATCTCTGACTAGCTCAAGGGCAGATACGCAGTATTTT
-,TRBV6-5,-,TRBJ1-1,CASSSPSGNTEAFF,TGTGCCAGCAGTTCCCCCTCGGGAAACACTGAAGCTTTCTTT